These 15 T cell receptor beta chains share one sample of origin, sequenced in a study of cytomegalovirus exposure and HLA in healthy donors. PCR amplification relied on 60 Vbeta primers (plus 13 Jbeta primers). The data were produced by immunoSEQ multiplex PCR, yet TCRdb's version contains in-frame clones alone and is incomplete. The sample has 180,000 or so clones; 65% to 85% are singletons. Sequenced material: PBMCs. The receptors come from a female donor in good health and CMV-seronegative.

The chain employs TRBV11-2 and TRBJ1-2; tentatively, D is TRBD1 (6 bases). Germline CDR1 is SGHAT and CDR2 is FQNNGV. Between the trimmed V and J ends, which lost 5 bases and 6 bases, there was a span of 13 bases. The CDR3 is 13 amino acids. DNA for the CDR3: TGTGCCAGCAGCCCCAAAACAGGGAATGGCTACACCTTC. Protein product: CASSPKTGNGYTF.

On this clone: This same CDR3 is encoded by further DNA sequences in the sample. The rearrangement uses TRBV30 and TRBJ2-7; 8 bases are shared with TRBD1. The CDR3 is made up of 12 amino acids. Losses at the gene ends were 5 bases for V and 2 bases for J; bases not matched to a gene: 2. Germline V gene lookup returns CDR1 GTSNPN and CDR2 SVGIG (reference sequence). The CDR3 loop reads CAWGQGTYEQYF. The CDR3 DNA sequence: TGTGCCTGGGGACAGGGTACCTACGAGCAGTACTTC.

Only one count was recorded for this clone. The rearrangement links TRBV27 to TRBJ2-5; 10 bases fit TRBD2. The CDR3 spans 14 residues. The V segment lost 6 bases and the J segment 4 bases; nucleotides outside the gene matches: 5. Germline V lookup: CDR1 MNHEY, CDR2 SMNVEV (reference sequence). CDR3: CASSPRLAGETQYF. For the CDR3, the DNA is TGTGCCAGCAGCCCTAGACTAGCGGGAGAGACCCAGTACTTC.

CDR3 coding DNA: TGTGCCAGCAGCTTAGGACAGACGATGAACACTGAAGCTTTCTTT. Translated, it gives CASSLGQTMNTEAFF. The rearrangement uses TRBV7-2 and TRBJ1-1; weak D call: TRBD1 (5 bases). With 1 base removed from V and 0 bases from J, the gap between germline ends came to 9 bases. CDR3 length equals 15 residues. Germline CDR1 and CDR2: SGHTA and FQGNSA. Full variable domain (rest looked up from reference TRBV7-2 and TRBJ1-1): GAGVSQSPSNKVTEKGKDVELRCDPISGHTALYWYRQSLGQGLEFLIYFQGNSAPDKSGLPSDRFSAERTGGSVSTLTIQRTQQEDSAVYLCASSLGQTMNTEAFFGQGTRLTVV.

The table lists this clone with a count of one. The J gene is TRBJ1-5, the V gene TRBV18; weak D call: TRBD1 (5 bases). In germline, CDR1 is KGHSH, CDR2 LQKENI. The CDR3 consists of 13 residues. Trimming shortened V by 5 bases and J by 4 bases, and 9 bases separated the two germline ends. CDR3 protein: CASSGGGNQPQHF. The CDR3 DNA is TGTGCCAGCTCAGGGGGGGGGAATCAGCCCCAGCATTTT. The whole variable domain, remainder taken from reference TRBV18 and TRBJ1-5, is NAGVMQNPRHLVRRRGQEARLRCSPMKGHSHVYWYRQLPEEGLKFMVYLQKENIIDESGMPKERFSAEFPKEGPSILRIQQVVRGDSAAYFCASSGGGNQPQHFGDGTRLSIL.

This chain uses TRBV4-2 with TRBJ2-1, with TRBD1 matching 10 bases. CDR3 length: 13 residues. In germline, CDR1 is LGHNA, CDR2 YNFKEQ. Trimming took 4 bases from V and 8 from J; bases not matched to a gene: 2. The CDR3 region has the DNA TGTGCCAGCAGCCGGGGACAGGGGTATGAGCAGTTCTTC. Translated: CASSRGQGYEQFF.

The V and J genes are TRBV9 and TRBJ2-3, with a possible D match to TRBD2 (6 bases). From germline, CDR1 is SGDLS and CDR2 YYNGEE. There are 15 residues in the CDR3. V lost 6 bases, J lost 1 base, and 15 bases lay in between. Here the CDR3 DNA reads TGTGCCAGCAAGGCTCTGGGGGAGGGCACAGATACGCAGTATTTT. This gives the protein CASKALGEGTDTQYF. Using reference TRBV9 and TRBJ2-3 for the parts outside the CDR3, the full variable domain is DSGVTQTPKHLITATGQRVTLRCSPRSGDLSVYWYQQSLDQGLQFLIQYYNGEERAKGNILERFSAQQFPDLHSELNLSSLELGDSALYFCASKALGEGTDTQYFGPGTRLTVL.

V gene TRBV5-6 combines with J gene TRBJ2-7; 8 bases agree with TRBD1. V gave up 4 bases and J gave up 0 bases; unmatched junction bases: 6. CDR1 and CDR2 from the germline V gene are SGHDT and YYEEEE. The CDR3 is made up of 15 amino acids. The CDR3 sequence is CASSNRDRSSYEQYF. The CDR3 DNA is TGTGCCAGCAGCAACCGGGACAGGAGCTCCTACGAGCAGTACTTC.

This rearrangement joins TRBV28 to TRBJ1-2, with D tentatively TRBD1 (6 bases). The ends were cut back, 6 bases at V and 0 bases at J, with 14 bases in the middle. Germline CDR1 is MDHEN and CDR2 is SYDVKM. There are 15 residues in the CDR3. CDR3 sequence reads: CASSPPDRANYGYTF. CDR3 nucleotide sequence: TGTGCCAGCAGCCCCCCGGACAGAGCTAACTATGGCTACACCTTC.

This sequence joins TRBV7-9 and TRBJ1-1; TRBD1 agrees at 7 bases. Losses at the gene ends were 5 bases for V and 4 bases for J; bases not matched to a gene: 13. The CDR3 is made up of 16 amino acids. Per the germline V gene, CDR1 is SEHNR and CDR2 is FQNEAQ (reference sequence). The CDR3 loop reads CASSPLIADRATEAFF. The CDR3 DNA is TGTGCCAGCAGCCCCCTTATAGCTGACAGGGCCACTGAAGCTTTCTTT.

The rearrangement joins TRBV18 to TRBJ1-2; tentative D call: TRBD1 (5 bases). V was cut by 4 bases and J by 4 bases, with 10 bases left in between. This CDR3 is 13 amino acids long. Germline assignment: CDR1 KGHSH and CDR2 LQKENI. CDR3 coding DNA: TGTGCCAGCTCACTAGACGGGGGCTATGGCTACACCTTC. Its protein product is CASSLDGGYGYTF. The complete variable domain, with remaining parts taken from reference TRBV18 and TRBJ1-2, reads NAGVMQNPRHLVRRRGQEARLRCSPMKGHSHVYWYRQLPEEGLKFMVYLQKENIIDESGMPKERFSAEFPKEGPSILRIQQVVRGDSAAYFCASSLDGGYGYTFGSGTRLTVV.

This clone was counted once. CDR3 residues: CASSISQREQFF. The DNA of the CDR3 is TGTGCCAGTAGTATTAGCCAACGAGAGCAGTTCTTC. The chain joins TRBV19 to TRBJ2-1; D is unresolved. Deletions cut 3 bases from V and 10 bases from J, with 10 bases between. The CDR3 extends over 12 amino acids. CDR1 and CDR2 (germline): LNHDA, SQIVND (reference sequence).

The rearrangement uses TRBV5-1 and TRBJ2-2, with D possibly matching TRBD2 (5 bases). Trimming shortened V by 4 bases and J by 2 bases, and 9 bases separated the two germline ends. Germline assignment: CDR1 SGHRS and CDR2 YFSETQ. The CDR3 contains 14 residues. The CDR3 DNA reads as TGCGCCAGCAGCCTTGGAGGCAACACCGGGGAGCTGTTTTTT. The encoded protein is CASSLGGNTGELFF.

This clone was found once. The same CDR3 is also encoded by other DNA sequences in this sample. The rearrangement uses TRBV9 and TRBJ1-3; D may be TRBD1 (5 bases). CDR1 is SGDLS and CDR2 is YYNGEE in the germline V gene. This CDR3 spans 16 amino acids. The V end lost 0 bases, the J end lost 0 bases, and 10 bases lay between the germline ends. CDR3 sequence (DNA): TGTGCCAGCAGCGTAGTTGGCAGGGCCTCTGGAAACACCATATATTTT. The encoded protein is CASSVVGRASGNTIYF.

As for this clone: Compared with germline, one end of the junction differs, possibly owing to a read error. The chain couples TRBV7-9 to TRBJ1-2; D possibly corresponds to TRBD1 (5 bases). CDR1 SEHNR and CDR2 FQNEAQ come from the germline V gene (reference sequence). CDR3 length: 16 amino acids. CDR3 residues: CSSSSQDRKWRGGYTF. CDR3 nucleotide sequence: TGTTCCAGCAGCTCCCAAGACAGAAAATGGCGGGGTGGCTACACCTTC.